There are many counts of the clone carrying this T cell receptor beta chain. The antigen remains unidentified. The CDR3 contains 15 residues. Per germline, CDR1 SEHNR and CDR2 FQNEAQ (reference sequence). V was shortened by 1 base and J by 3 bases, with 13 bases between the two germline ends. The data belong to a study of T cell repertoires in cytomegalovirus infection. Study outcomes and limitations: Predominance within the ex vivo response was attributable to HLA-C-restricted CMV-specific TCR beta clonotypes.

Using its own MiXCR run on the reads, TCRdb lists one record per CDR3 protein. The sample shows fewer than 550,000 distinct CDR3 sequences, approximately 15% of them seen only once. The specimen sequenced was CD8+ T cells from PBMCs. The chain links TRBV7-9 to TRBJ2-7, with D hard to call. This sequence was found in a human donor in good health (CMV status not recorded). Some clones in this sample may be carry-over from other donors' samples. This chain's CDR3 is CASSLGSSAIYEQYF. In DNA, the CDR3 is TGTGCCAGCAGCTTAGGGTCCTCCGCGATCTACGAGCAGTACTTC.